These 2 T cell receptor beta chains share one sample of origin, sequenced in a study of Graves' ophthalmopathy and Graves' hyperthyroidism. Amplification from RNA transcripts yielded the TCR beta CDR3 regions. RT-PCR was first run with HTBI primers, then multiplex PCR in a second round. MiXCR, run by TCRdb on the multiplex PCR reads, gives a single entry per CDR3 protein. This table has hundreds of thousands of distinct CDR3 sequences, just over 40% appearing once. Sequenced sample: peripheral blood. Receptor source: an adult man with Graves' ophthalmopathy.

In this sample, this clonotype turned up a few times. The genes are TRBV11-2 and TRBJ2-2; D gene ambiguous. Looked up from germline, CDR1 is SGHAT and CDR2 is FQNNGV. The ends were cut back, 9 bases at V and 2 bases at J, with 28 bases in the middle. CDR3 size: 19 residues. CDR3 loop: CASTGQKALHSFNTGELFF. CDR3 DNA: TGTGCCAGTACCGGTCAGAAGGCCCTCCACTCCTTTAACACCGGGGAGCTGTTTTTT.

This clonotype was observed at least ten times. The chain joins TRBV15 to TRBJ2-7, with 9 bases lining up with TRBD1. The V gene end was trimmed by 3 bases and the J gene end by 2 bases; junction bases not matched to a gene: 11. The CDR3 loop spans 17 amino acids. Germline-derived CDR1 and CDR2 are LNHNV and YYDKDF (reference sequence). As DNA, the CDR3 is TGTGCCACCAGCAGTATTGGAGGACAGGGGTCACCCTACGAGCAGTACTTC. This encodes CATSSIGGQGSPYEQYF.